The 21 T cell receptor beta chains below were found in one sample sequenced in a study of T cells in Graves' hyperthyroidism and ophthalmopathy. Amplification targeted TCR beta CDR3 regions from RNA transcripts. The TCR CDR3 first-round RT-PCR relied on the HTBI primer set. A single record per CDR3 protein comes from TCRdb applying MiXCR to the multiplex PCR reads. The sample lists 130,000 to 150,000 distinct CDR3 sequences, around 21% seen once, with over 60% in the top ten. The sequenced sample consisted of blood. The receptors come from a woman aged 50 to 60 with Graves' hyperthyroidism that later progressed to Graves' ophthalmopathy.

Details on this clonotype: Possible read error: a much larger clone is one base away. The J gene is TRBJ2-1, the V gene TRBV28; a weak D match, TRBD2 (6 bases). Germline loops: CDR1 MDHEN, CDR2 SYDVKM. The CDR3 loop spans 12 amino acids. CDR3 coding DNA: TGTGTCAGCAGGGAGGTGCTTACTGAGCAGTTCTTC. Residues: CVSREVLTEQFF.

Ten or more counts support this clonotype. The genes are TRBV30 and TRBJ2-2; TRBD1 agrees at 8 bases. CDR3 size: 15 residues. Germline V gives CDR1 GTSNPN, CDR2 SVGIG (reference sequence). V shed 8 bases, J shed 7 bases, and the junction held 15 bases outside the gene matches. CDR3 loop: CAGKSGTGGHGELFF. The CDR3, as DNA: TGTGCCGGGAAGAGTGGGACAGGAGGACACGGGGAGCTGTTTTTT.

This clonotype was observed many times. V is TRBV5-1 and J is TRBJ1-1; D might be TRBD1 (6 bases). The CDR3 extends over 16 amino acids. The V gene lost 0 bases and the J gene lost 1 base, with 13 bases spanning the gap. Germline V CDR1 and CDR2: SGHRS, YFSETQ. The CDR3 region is CASSLAVQGPNTEAFF. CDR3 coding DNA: TGCGCCAGCAGCTTGGCTGTACAGGGACCGAACACTGAAGCTTTCTTT.

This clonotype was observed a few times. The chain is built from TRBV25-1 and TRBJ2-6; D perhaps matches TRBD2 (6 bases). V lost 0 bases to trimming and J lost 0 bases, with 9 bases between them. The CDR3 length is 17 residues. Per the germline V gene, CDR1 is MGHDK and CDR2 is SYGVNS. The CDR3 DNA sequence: TGTGCCAGCAGTGAATATGGGGGACTCTCTGGGGCCAACGTCCTGACTTTC. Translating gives CASSEYGGLSGANVLTF.

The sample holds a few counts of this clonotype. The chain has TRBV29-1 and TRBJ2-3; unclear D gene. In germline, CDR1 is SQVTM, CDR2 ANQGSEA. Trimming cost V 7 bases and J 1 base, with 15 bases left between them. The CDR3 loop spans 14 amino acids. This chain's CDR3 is CSGADVGGTDTQYF. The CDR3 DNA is TGCAGCGGCGCGGACGTAGGTGGCACAGATACGCAGTATTTT.

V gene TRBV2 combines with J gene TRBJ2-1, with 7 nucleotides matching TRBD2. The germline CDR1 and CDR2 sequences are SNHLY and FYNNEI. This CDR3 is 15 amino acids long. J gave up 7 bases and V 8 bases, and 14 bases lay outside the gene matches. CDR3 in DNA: TGTGCCAGCCAGAATAGTGGGAGGGCCATGAATGAGCAGTTCTTC. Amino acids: CASQNSGRAMNEQFF.

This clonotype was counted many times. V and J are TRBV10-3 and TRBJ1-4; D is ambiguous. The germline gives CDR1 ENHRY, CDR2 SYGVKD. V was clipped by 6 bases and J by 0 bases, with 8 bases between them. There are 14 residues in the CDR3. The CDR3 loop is CAIRSGATNEKLFF. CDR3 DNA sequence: TGTGCCATCAGGAGCGGTGCAACTAATGAAAAACTGTTTTTT.

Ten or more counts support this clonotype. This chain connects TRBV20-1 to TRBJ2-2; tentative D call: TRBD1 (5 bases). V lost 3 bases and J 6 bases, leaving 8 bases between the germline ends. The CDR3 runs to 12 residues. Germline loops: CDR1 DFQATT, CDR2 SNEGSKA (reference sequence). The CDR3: CSARGRAGELFF. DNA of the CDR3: TGCAGTGCTAGGGGGCGTGCCGGGGAGCTGTTTTTT.

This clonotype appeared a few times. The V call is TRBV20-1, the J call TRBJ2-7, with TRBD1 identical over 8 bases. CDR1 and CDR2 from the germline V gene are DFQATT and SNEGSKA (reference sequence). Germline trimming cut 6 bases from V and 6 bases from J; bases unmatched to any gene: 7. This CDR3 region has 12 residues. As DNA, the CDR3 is TGCAGTGCCCGACAGGGGATCGGCGAGCAGTACTTC. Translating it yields CSARQGIGEQYF.

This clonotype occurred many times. The CDR3 nucleotides are TGTGCCAGCAGCCCCCAAGATACGCAGTATTTT. This sequence encodes CASSPQDTQYF. V is TRBV2 and J is TRBJ2-3; D is undetermined. The CDR3 is 11 amino acids. The V gene lost 6 bases and the J gene lost 5 bases, with 6 bases spanning the gap. Germline CDR1 and CDR2: SNHLY and FYNNEI. Supplemented by reference TRBV2 and TRBJ2-3, the full variable domain reads EPEVTQTPSHQVTQMGQEVILRCVPISNHLYFYWYRQILGQKVEFLVSFYNNEISEKSEIFDDQFSVERPDGSNFTLKIRSTKLEDSAMYFCASSPQDTQYFGPGTRLTVL.

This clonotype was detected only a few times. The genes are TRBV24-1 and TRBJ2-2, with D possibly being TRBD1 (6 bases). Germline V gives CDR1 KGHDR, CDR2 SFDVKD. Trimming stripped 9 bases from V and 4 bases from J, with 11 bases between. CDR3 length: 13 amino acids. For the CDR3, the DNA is TGTGCCACCGGACAGCTAATCACCGGGGAGCTGTTTTTT. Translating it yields CATGQLITGELFF.

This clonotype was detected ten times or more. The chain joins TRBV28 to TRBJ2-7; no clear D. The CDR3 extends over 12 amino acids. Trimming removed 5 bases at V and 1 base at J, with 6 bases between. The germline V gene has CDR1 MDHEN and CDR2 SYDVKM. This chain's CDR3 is CASSRNSYEQYF. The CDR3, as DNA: TGTGCCAGCAGTCGCAATTCCTACGAGCAGTACTTC.

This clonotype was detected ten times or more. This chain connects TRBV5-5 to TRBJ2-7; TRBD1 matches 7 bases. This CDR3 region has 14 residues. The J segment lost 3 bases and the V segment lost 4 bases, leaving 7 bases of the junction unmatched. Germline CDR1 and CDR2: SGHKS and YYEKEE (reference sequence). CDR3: CASSSRTGDYEQYF. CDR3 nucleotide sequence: TGTGCCAGCAGCAGTAGGACAGGTGACTACGAGCAGTACTTC.

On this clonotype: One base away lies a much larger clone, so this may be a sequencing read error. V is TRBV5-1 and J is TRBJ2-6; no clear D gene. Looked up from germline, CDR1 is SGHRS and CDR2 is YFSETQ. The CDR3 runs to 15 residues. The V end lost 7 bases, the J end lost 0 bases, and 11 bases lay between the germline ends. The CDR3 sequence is CASGSSVSGANVLTF. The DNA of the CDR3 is TGCGCCAGCGGCAGCTCAGTCTCTGGGGCCAACGTCCTGACTTTC.

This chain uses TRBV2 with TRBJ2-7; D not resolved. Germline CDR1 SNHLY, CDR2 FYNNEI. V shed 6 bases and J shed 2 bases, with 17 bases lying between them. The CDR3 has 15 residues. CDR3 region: CASSPTATQPYEQYF. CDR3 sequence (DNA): TGTGCCAGCAGCCCCACAGCGACTCAGCCCTACGAGCAGTACTTC.

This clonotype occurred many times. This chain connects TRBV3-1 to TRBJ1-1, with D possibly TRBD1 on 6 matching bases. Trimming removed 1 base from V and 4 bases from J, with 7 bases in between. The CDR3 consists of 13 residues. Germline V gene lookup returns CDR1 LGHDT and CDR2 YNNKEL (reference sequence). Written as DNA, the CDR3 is TGTGCCAGCAGCCAAGGCAGGGGCACTGAAGCTTTCTTT. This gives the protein CASSQGRGTEAFF.

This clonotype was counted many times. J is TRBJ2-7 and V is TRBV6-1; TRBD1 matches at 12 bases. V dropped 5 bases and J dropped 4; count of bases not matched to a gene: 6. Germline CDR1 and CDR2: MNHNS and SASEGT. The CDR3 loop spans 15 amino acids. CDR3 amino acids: CASSQGTGGKYEQYF. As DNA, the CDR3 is TGTGCCAGCAGTCAAGGGACAGGGGGCAAGTACGAGCAGTACTTC.

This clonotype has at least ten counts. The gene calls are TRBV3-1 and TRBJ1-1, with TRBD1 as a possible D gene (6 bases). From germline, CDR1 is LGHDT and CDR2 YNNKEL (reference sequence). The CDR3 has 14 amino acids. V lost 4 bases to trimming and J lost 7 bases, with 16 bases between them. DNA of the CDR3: TGTGCCAGCAGCCCACAGGGAAGGGTGGTTGAAGCTTTCTTT. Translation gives CASSPQGRVVEAFF.

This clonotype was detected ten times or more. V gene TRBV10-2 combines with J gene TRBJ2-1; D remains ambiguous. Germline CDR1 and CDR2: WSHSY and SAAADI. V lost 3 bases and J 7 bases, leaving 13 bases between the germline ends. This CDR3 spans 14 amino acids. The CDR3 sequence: CASSESGRRNEQFF. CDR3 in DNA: TGCGCCAGCAGTGAAAGTGGGCGCAGGAATGAGCAGTTCTTC.

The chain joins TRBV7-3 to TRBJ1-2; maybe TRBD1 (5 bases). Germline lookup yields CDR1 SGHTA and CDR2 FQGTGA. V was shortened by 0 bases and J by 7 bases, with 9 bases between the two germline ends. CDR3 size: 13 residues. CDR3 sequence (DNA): TGTGCCAGCAGCTTAACAGGGGCAGGTGGCTACACCTTC. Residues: CASSLTGAGGYTF.

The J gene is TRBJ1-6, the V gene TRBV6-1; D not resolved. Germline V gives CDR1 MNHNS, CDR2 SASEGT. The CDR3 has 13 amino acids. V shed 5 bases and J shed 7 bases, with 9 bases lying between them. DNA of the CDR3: TGTGCCAGCAGTTTGGCAACCAATTCACCCCTCCACTTT. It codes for CASSLATNSPLHF.